This section outlines one T cell receptor beta chain sequence together with its context. V was pared by 5 bases and J by 2 bases, with 4 bases of the junction left unmatched. Germline V gene lookup returns CDR1 SEHNR and CDR2 FQNEAQ (reference sequence). This CDR3 has 14 amino acids. This record comes from a study of blood T cell repertoires in COVID-19. Background on the study: Researchers got acute and convalescent COVID-19 samples from the United States, Italy and Spain.

Data came from immunoSEQ multiplex PCR; TCRdb stores just in-frame clones and leaves some out. The sample shows 11,000 to 15,000 clones, more than 80% of them seen only once. This clonotype was obtained from a man aged 50 to 59 with active COVID-19. The source material was peripheral blood. The genes are TRBV7-9 and TRBJ2-7, with TRBD1 matching over 9 bases. The CDR3 sequence: CASSRTGGPYEQYF. The CDR3 DNA is TGTGCCAGCAGCCGAACAGGGGGCCCCTACGAGCAGTACTTC.